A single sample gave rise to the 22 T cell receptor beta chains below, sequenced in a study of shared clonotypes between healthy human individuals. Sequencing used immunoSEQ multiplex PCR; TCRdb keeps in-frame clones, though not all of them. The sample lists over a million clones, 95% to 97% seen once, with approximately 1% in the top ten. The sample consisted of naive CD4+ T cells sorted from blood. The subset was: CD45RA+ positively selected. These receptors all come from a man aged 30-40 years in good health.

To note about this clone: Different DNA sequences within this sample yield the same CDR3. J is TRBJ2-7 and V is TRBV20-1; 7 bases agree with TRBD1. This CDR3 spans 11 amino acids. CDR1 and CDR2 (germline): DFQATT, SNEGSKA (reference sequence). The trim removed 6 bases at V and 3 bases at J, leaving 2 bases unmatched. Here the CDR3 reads CSAGTVYEQYF. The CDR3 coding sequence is TGCAGTGCCGGGACAGTCTACGAGCAGTACTTC.

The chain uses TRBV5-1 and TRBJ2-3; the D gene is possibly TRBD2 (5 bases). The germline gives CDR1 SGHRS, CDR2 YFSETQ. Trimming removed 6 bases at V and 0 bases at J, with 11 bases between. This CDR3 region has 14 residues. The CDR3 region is CASIRGGSTDTQYF. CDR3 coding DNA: TGCGCCAGCATTAGAGGCGGGAGCACAGATACGCAGTATTTT.

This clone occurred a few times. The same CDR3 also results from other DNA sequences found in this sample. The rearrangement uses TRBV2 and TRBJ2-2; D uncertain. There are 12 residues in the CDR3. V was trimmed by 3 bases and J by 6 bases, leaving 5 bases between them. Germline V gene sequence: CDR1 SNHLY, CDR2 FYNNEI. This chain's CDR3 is CASSEEAGELFF. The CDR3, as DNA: TGTGCCAGCAGTGAGGAAGCCGGGGAGCTGTTTTTT.

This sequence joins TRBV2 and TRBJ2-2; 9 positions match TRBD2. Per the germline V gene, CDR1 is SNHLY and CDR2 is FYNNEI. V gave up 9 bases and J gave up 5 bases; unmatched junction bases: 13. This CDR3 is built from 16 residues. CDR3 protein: CASSVVAGDRTGELFF. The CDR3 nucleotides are TGTGCCAGTTCAGTAGTAGCGGGAGATCGTACCGGGGAGCTGTTTTTT. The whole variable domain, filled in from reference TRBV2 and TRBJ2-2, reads EPEVTQTPSHQVTQMGQEVILRCVPISNHLYFYWYRQILGQKVEFLVSFYNNEISEKSEIFDDQFSVERPDGSNFTLKIRSTKLEDSAMYFCASSVVAGDRTGELFFGEGSRLTVL.

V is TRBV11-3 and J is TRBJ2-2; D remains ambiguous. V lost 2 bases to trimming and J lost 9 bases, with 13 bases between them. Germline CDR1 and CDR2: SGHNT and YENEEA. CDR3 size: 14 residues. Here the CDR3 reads CASSLPTIVRELFF. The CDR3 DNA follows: TGTGCCAGCAGCTTACCCACAATCGTCCGGGAGCTGTTTTTT.

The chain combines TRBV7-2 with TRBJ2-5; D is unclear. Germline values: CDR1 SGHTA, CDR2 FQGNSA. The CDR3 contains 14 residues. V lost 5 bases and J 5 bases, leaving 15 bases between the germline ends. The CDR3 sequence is CASSPGPFGETQYF. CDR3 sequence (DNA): TGTGCCAGCAGCCCTGGACCATTTGGGGAGACCCAGTACTTC.

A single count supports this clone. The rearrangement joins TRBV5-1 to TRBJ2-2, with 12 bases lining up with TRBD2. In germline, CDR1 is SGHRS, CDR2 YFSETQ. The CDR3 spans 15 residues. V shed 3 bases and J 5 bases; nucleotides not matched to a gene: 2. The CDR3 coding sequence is TGCGCCAGCAGCTCTAGCGGGAGGGGGACCGGGGAGCTGTTTTTT. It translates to CASSSSGRGTGELFF.

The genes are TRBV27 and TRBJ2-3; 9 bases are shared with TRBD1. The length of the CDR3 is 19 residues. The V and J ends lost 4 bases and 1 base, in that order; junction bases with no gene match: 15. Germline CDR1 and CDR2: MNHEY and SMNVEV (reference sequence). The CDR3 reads CASSSHRGRVSRGTDTQYF. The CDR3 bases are TGTGCCAGCAGTTCGCACAGGGGGCGAGTTTCAAGGGGCACAGATACGCAGTATTTT.

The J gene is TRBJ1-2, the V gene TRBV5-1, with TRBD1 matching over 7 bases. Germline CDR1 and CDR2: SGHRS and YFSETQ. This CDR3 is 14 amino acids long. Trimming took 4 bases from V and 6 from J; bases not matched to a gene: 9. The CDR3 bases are TGCGCCAGCAGCCGGGACAGCGCGACTGATGGCTACACCTTC. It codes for CASSRDSATDGYTF.

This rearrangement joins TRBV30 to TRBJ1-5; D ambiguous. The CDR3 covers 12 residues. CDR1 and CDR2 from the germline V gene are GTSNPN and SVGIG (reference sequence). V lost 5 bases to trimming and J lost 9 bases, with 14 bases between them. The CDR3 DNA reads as TGTGCCTGGGGGAGGGCTGTTGGGCCCCAGCATTTT. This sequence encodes CAWGRAVGPQHF. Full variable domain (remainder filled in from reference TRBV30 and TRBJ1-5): SQTIHQWPATLVQPVGSPLSLECTVEGTSNPNLYWYRQAAGRGLQLLFYSVGIGQISSEVPQNLSASRPQDRQFILSSKKLLLSDSGFYLCAWGRAVGPQHFGDGTRLSIL.

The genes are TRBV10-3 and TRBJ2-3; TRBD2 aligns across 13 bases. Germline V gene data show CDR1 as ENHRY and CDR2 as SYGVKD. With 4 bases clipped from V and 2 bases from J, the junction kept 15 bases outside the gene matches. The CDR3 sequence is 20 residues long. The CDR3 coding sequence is TGTGCCATCAGTGCCCGACTAGCGGGAGGTAATAGGGCGTCCACAGATACGCAGTATTTT. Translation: CAISARLAGGNRASTDTQYF.

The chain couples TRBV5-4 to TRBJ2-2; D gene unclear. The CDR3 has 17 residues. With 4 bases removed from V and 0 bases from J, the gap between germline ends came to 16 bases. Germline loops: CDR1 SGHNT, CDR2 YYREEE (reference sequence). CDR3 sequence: CASSPGSFGTNTGELFF. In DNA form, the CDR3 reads TGTGCCAGCAGCCCAGGTAGTTTTGGGACGAACACCGGGGAGCTGTTTTTT.

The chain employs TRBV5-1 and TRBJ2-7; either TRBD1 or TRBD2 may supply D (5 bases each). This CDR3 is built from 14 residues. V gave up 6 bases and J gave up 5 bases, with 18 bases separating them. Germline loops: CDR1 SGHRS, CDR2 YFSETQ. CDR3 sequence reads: CASKRVAGTHEQYF. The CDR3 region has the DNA TGCGCCAGCAAGCGAGTGGCAGGGACCCACGAGCAGTACTTC.

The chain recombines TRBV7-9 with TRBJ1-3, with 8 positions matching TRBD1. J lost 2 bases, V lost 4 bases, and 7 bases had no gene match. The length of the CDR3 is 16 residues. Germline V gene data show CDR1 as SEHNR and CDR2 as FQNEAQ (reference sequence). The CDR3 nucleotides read TGTGCCAGCAGCTCGATTGCGACAGGGGCTGGAAACACCATATATTTT. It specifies CASSSIATGAGNTIYF.

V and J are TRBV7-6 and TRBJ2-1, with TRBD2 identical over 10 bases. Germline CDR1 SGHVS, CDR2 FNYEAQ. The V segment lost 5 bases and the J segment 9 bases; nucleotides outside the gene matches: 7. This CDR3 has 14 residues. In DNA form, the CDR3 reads TGTGCCAGCAGCCCCGGGGGACTAGCGACTGAGCAGTTCTTC. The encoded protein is CASSPGGLATEQFF. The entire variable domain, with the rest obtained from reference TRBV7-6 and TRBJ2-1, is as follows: GAGVSQSPRYKVTKRGQDVALRCDPISGHVSLYWYRQALGQGPEFLTYFNYEAQQDKSGLPNDRFSAERPEGSISTLTIQRTEQRDSAMYRCASSPGGLATEQFFGPGTRLTVL.

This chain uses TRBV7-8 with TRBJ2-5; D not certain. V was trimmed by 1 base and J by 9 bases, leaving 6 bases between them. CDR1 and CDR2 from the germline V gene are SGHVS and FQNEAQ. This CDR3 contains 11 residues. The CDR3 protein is CASSLDGAQYF. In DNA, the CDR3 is TGTGCCAGCAGCTTAGATGGGGCCCAGTACTTC.

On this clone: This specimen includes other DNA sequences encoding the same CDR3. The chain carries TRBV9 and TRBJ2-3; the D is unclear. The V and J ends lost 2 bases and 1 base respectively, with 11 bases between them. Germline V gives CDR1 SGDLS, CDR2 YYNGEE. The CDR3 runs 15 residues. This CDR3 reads CASSVVGSGTDTQYF. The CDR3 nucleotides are TGTGCCAGCAGCGTGGTCGGGTCCGGCACAGATACGCAGTATTTT. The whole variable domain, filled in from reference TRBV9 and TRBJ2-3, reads DSGVTQTPKHLITATGQRVTLRCSPRSGDLSVYWYQQSLDQGLQFLIQYYNGEERAKGNILERFSAQQFPDLHSELNLSSLELGDSALYFCASSVVGSGTDTQYFGPGTRLTVL.

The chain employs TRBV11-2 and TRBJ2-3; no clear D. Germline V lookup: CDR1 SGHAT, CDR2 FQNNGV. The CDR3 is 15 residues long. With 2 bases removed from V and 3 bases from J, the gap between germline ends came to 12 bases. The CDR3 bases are TGTGCCAGCAGCTTAAGGTCCAGGCTTACAGATACGCAGTATTTT. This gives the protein CASSLRSRLTDTQYF.

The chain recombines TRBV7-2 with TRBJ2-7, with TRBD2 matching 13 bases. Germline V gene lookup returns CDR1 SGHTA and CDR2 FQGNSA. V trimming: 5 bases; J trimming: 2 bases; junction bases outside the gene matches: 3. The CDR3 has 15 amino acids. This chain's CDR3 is CASSPGTSGAYEQYF. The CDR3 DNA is TGTGCCAGCAGCCCTGGGACTAGCGGGGCCTACGAGCAGTACTTC.

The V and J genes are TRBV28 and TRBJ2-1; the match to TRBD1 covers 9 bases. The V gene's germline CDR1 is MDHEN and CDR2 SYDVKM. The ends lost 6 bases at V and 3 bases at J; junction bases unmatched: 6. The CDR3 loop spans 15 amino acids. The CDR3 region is CASSSGTGIYNEQFF. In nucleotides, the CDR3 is TGTGCCAGCAGCTCCGGGACAGGGATCTACAATGAGCAGTTCTTC.

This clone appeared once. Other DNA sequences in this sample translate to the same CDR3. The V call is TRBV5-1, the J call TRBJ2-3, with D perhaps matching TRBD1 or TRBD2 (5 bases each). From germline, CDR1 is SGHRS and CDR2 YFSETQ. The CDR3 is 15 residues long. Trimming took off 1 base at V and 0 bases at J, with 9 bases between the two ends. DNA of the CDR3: TGCGCCAGCAGCTTGCGGGGCGGGAGCACAGATACGCAGTATTTT. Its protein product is CASSLRGGSTDTQYF.

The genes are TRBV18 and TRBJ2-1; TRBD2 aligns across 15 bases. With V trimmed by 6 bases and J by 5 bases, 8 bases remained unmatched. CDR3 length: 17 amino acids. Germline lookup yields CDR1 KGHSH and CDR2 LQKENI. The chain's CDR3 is CASSPMGLAGGDNEQFF. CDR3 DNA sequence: TGTGCCAGCTCCCCTATGGGACTAGCGGGAGGTGACAATGAGCAGTTCTTC.